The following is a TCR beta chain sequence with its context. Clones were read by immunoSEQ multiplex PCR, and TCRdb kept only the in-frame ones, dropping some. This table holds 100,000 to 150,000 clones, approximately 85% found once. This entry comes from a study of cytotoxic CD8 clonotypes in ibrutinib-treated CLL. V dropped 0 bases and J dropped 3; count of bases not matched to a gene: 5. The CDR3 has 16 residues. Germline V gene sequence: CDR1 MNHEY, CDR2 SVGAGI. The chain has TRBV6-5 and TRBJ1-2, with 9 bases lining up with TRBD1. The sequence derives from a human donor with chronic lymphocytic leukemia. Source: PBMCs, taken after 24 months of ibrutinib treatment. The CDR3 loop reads CASSYSPQGAYYGYTF. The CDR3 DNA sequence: TGTGCCAGCAGTTACTCACCACAGGGGGCGTACTATGGCTACACCTTC.